The next 30 T cell receptor beta chains were all read from a single sample in a study of cytomegalovirus exposure and HLA in healthy donors. The PCR used 60 Vbeta and 13 Jbeta primers. The method was immunoSEQ multiplex PCR; TCRdb's version includes in-frame clones alone and lacks a portion of them. The sample carries over 100,000 clones, around three quarters recorded once. The material sequenced was PBMCs. The receptors derive from a female donor in good health and CMV-seronegative.

V gene TRBV19 combines with J gene TRBJ1-4, with 8 bases matching TRBD1. V shed 6 bases and J 2 bases; nucleotides not matched to a gene: 2. There are 14 residues in the CDR3. From germline, CDR1 is LNHDA and CDR2 SQIVND (reference sequence). CDR3 protein: CASRRQGTNEKLFF. CDR3 DNA: TGTGCCAGTAGGCGACAGGGGACTAATGAAAAACTGTTTTTT.

This clone was counted a single time. V and J are TRBV9 and TRBJ2-1; the D gene is possibly TRBD2 (5 bases). The V end lost 0 bases, the J end lost 10 bases, and 17 bases lay between the germline ends. CDR3 size: 15 residues. Germline CDR1 is SGDLS and CDR2 is YYNGEE. The CDR3 DNA reads TGTGCCAGCAGCGTAGGGCAGGACTCGCCCGAAGAGCAGTTCTTC. Protein: CASSVGQDSPEEQFF.

The V gene is TRBV14, the J gene TRBJ2-7; 8 nucleotides line up with TRBD2. J gave up 2 bases and V 5 bases, and 5 bases lay outside the gene matches. Looked up from germline, CDR1 is SGHDN and CDR2 is FVKESK. The CDR3 has 14 amino acids. Here the CDR3 reads CASSRGGGTYEQYF. For the CDR3, the DNA is TGTGCCAGCAGCAGGGGCGGGGGGACCTACGAGCAGTACTTC.

The chain links TRBV11-2 to TRBJ2-2; 10 positions agree with TRBD2. Trimming cost V 6 bases and J 6 bases; bases outside gene matches: 7. Per germline, CDR1 SGHAT and CDR2 FQNNGV. The CDR3 extends over 15 amino acids. Written as DNA, the CDR3 is TGTGCCAGCAGTTCAGCGGGGGGGTGGTCCGGGGAGCTGTTTTTT. It specifies CASSSAGGWSGELFF.

This clone was seen a single time. The V call is TRBV5-1, the J call TRBJ1-6, with 8 bases aligning to TRBD1. Germline lookup yields CDR1 SGHRS and CDR2 YFSETQ. This CDR3 contains 15 residues. After removal of 0 bases from V and 6 bases from J, the junction contained 2 bases not matched to a gene. CDR3 nucleotide sequence: TGCGCCAGCAGCTTGGGGACAGGGCCTAATTCACCCCTCCACTTT. Residues: CASSLGTGPNSPLHF.

This clone was observed a handful of times. The CDR3 loop reads CASSQEARNTEAFF. The CDR3 nucleotides read TGCGCCAGCAGCCAAGAAGCCCGGAACACTGAAGCTTTCTTT. The chain joins TRBV4-1 to TRBJ1-1, with D unclear. CDR3 length: 14 amino acids. CDR1 MGHRA and CDR2 YSYEKL come from the germline V gene. Trimming left V 0 bases short and J 1 base short, with 6 bases between.

The chain couples TRBV27 to TRBJ2-7; 9 bases align to TRBD2. Germline V gene sequence: CDR1 MNHEY, CDR2 SMNVEV (reference sequence). The CDR3 sequence is 16 residues long. V lost 2 bases, J lost 3 bases, and 8 bases stayed unmatched. The CDR3 protein is CASSLGVAGDHYEQYF. CDR3 nucleotide sequence: TGTGCCAGCAGTTTAGGGGTAGCGGGGGATCACTACGAGCAGTACTTC.

J is TRBJ2-5 and V is TRBV7-9, with a possible D match to TRBD2 (5 bases). CDR3 size: 11 residues. Trimming left V 8 bases short and J 5 bases short, with 9 bases between. Germline CDR1 is SEHNR and CDR2 is FQNEAQ (reference sequence). The CDR3 spells CASGESETQYF. CDR3 nucleotides: TGTGCCAGCGGGGAGTCCGAGACCCAGTACTTC.

The CDR3, as DNA: TGTGCCAGCAGTTCGACAGGGGGGGATATGACTGAAGCTTTCTTT. Amino acid sequence: CASSSTGGDMTEAFF. The chain uses TRBV28 and TRBJ1-1, with 9 bases identical to TRBD1. The CDR3 consists of 15 residues. The germline V gene has CDR1 MDHEN and CDR2 SYDVKM. Unmatched junction bases numbered 8, after V lost 4 bases and J lost 5 bases.

This clone turned up a few times. V usage is TRBV4-1 and J usage is TRBJ2-3, with D uncertain. V was clipped by 0 bases and J by 5 bases, with 9 bases between them. Germline CDR1 and CDR2: MGHRA and YSYEKL. The CDR3 loop spans 14 amino acids. The CDR3 nucleotides read TGCGCCAGCAGCCAAGACGCGCCCTTAGATACGCAGTATTTT. This gives the protein CASSQDAPLDTQYF.

In its sample, this clone was seen a few times. The gene calls are TRBV5-6 and TRBJ1-4, with a weak D call TRBD1 (6 bases). Between the trimmed V and J ends, which lost 1 base and 8 bases, there was a span of 9 bases. Germline values: CDR1 SGHDT, CDR2 YYEEEE. The CDR3 is 13 residues long. CDR3 sequence (DNA): TGTGCCAGCAGCTTGTGGGACACCGAAAAACTGTTTTTT. Encoded protein: CASSLWDTEKLFF.

The genes are TRBV19 and TRBJ2-2; D perhaps matches TRBD2 (6 bases). The CDR3 length is 16 residues. V was pared by 5 bases and J by 0 bases, with 13 bases between. Germline V gene lookup returns CDR1 LNHDA and CDR2 SQIVND (reference sequence). The CDR3 spells CASSLSGVANTGELFF. The CDR3 DNA sequence: TGTGCCAGTAGTTTATCGGGGGTCGCGAACACCGGGGAGCTGTTTTTT.

This rearrangement joins TRBV30 to TRBJ1-4; D may be TRBD1 (5 bases). The CDR3 is 14 amino acids. V was shortened by 4 bases and J by 3 bases, with 12 bases between the two germline ends. The germline CDR1 and CDR2 sequences are GTSNPN and SVGIG (reference sequence). CDR3 in DNA: TGTGCCTGGAAAACGGGGGGGGCTAATGAAAAACTGTTTTTT. Protein: CAWKTGGANEKLFF.

The gene calls are TRBV19 and TRBJ2-1; 7 bases align to TRBD2. The CDR3 runs 14 residues. From germline, CDR1 is LNHDA and CDR2 SQIVND (reference sequence). V was clipped by 2 bases and J by 7 bases; unmatched bases: 5. The CDR3 loop reads CASSIIGGGNEQFF. CDR3 nucleotides: TGTGCCAGTAGTATAATCGGCGGGGGAAATGAGCAGTTCTTC.

This clone was picked up a small number of times. The chain is built from TRBV5-1 and TRBJ1-1, with TRBD1 as a possible D gene (6 bases). Trimming cost V 2 bases and J 8 bases, with 13 bases left between them. The V gene's germline CDR1 is SGHRS and CDR2 YFSETQ. The CDR3 is 13 amino acids. The DNA for the CDR3 is TGCGCCAGCAGCTTAGATCTTACAGGGGAAGCTTTCTTT. Residues: CASSLDLTGEAFF.

The V and J genes are TRBV6-4 and TRBJ2-1, with 9 bases aligning to TRBD1. The germline gives CDR1 MRHNA, CDR2 SNTAGT. Trimming removed 2 bases from V and 5 bases from J; junction bases left unmatched: 4. The CDR3 runs 15 residues. The CDR3 bases are TGTGCCAGCAGTGACGGGGGACAGGGTCACAATGAGCAGTTCTTC. Its protein product is CASSDGGQGHNEQFF.

The chain recombines TRBV27 with TRBJ2-5, with 8 bases matching TRBD1. The J call may be mistaken, given a closer DNA end match to TRBJ2-7. Per germline, CDR1 MNHEY and CDR2 SMNVEV (reference sequence). There are 15 residues in the CDR3. CDR3 protein: CASSTGGRLYYEQYF. The DNA for the CDR3 is TGTGCCAGCAGTACAGGGGGTCGCCTATACTACGAGCAGTACTTC.

This chain joins TRBV28 and TRBJ2-3; the D gene is possibly TRBD2 (5 bases). The length of the CDR3 is 17 residues. Trimming shortened V by 0 bases and J by 2 bases, and 15 bases separated the two germline ends. Germline CDR1 MDHEN, CDR2 SYDVKM. CDR3 amino acids: CASSLWRDSLNTDTQYF. For the CDR3, the DNA is TGTGCCAGCAGTTTATGGAGGGATTCCTTAAACACAGATACGCAGTATTTT.

The CDR3 protein is CASGGGRETQYF. For the CDR3, the DNA is TGTGCCAGTGGGGGGGGGCGGGAGACCCAGTACTTC. The chain has TRBV7-2 and TRBJ2-5; perhaps TRBD2 as D (7 bases). Germline CDR1 and CDR2: SGHTA and FQGNSA. V lost 9 bases and J lost 5, with 13 bases in between. The CDR3 is 12 amino acids.

This clone showed up just a few times. The chain links TRBV14 to TRBJ2-5; perhaps TRBD2 as D (6 bases). The germline V gene encodes CDR1 SGHDN and CDR2 FVKESK. Trimming pared 0 bases from V and 1 base from J, leaving 18 bases between. The CDR3 extends over 18 amino acids. CDR3 nucleotide sequence: TGTGCCAGCAGCCAAGATCGTTGGCCTAGCGAACCCCAAGAGACCCAGTACTTC. It codes for CASSQDRWPSEPQETQYF.

This clone was seen more than once but under ten times. V gene TRBV4-1 combines with J gene TRBJ1-3; unclear D gene. CDR1 MGHRA and CDR2 YSYEKL come from the germline V gene. CDR3 size: 15 residues. V lost 0 bases and J 2 bases, leaving 8 bases between the germline ends. The CDR3 sequence: CASSQDRSAGNTIYF. Written as DNA, the CDR3 is TGCGCCAGCAGCCAAGATCGTAGCGCTGGAAACACCATATATTTT.

This chain uses TRBV4-3 with TRBJ1-1; TRBD1 matches 7 bases. Trimming took 1 base from V and 10 from J; bases not matched to a gene: 6. The CDR3 contains 13 residues. Germline V gene lookup returns CDR1 LGHNA and CDR2 YSLEER. The CDR3 loop reads CASSQGAAGGAFF. The CDR3 DNA sequence: TGCGCCAGCAGCCAAGGGGCGGCAGGGGGAGCTTTCTTT.

The chain joins TRBV9 to TRBJ2-1; 12 nucleotides match TRBD2. This CDR3 spans 18 amino acids. Germline values: CDR1 SGDLS, CDR2 YYNGEE. Trimming took 1 base from V and 1 from J; bases not matched to a gene: 6. The CDR3 protein is CASSVRLAGVGSYNEQFF. The CDR3 bases are TGTGCCAGCAGCGTAAGACTAGCGGGGGTGGGTTCCTACAATGAGCAGTTCTTC.

The chain couples TRBV5-3 to TRBJ1-3; D call uncertain. TRBV5-3 is an ORF for which the function is uncertain. Trimming removed 5 bases from V and 0 bases from J, with 24 bases in between. The CDR3 is made up of 19 amino acids. In nucleotides, the CDR3 is TGTGCCAGAAGGAGAAGCAAGGTTGGCGACTTGCCCTCTGGAAACACCATATATTTT. The encoded protein is CARRRSKVGDLPSGNTIYF.

V gene TRBV30 combines with J gene TRBJ2-7; tentative D call: TRBD1 (5 bases). The CDR3 consists of 12 residues. The ends were cut back, 3 bases at V and 6 bases at J, with 12 bases in the middle. Germline assignment: CDR1 GTSNPN and CDR2 SVGIG (reference sequence). The CDR3 spells CAWSGLGAEQYF. The DNA of the CDR3 is TGTGCCTGGAGCGGGTTAGGGGCCGAGCAGTACTTC.

The chain joins TRBV19 to TRBJ1-5, with D possibly TRBD1 on 6 matching bases. Looked up from germline, CDR1 is LNHDA and CDR2 is SQIVND (reference sequence). V dropped 7 bases and J dropped 1 base, with 17 bases sitting between them. The CDR3 length is 16 residues. The CDR3 spells CASTPPGVASNQPQHF. The CDR3 DNA sequence: TGTGCCAGTACCCCCCCAGGGGTGGCGAGCAATCAGCCCCAGCATTTT.

The chain combines TRBV27 with TRBJ2-7; no reliable D call. The CDR3 consists of 13 residues. Between the trimmed V and J ends, which lost 6 bases and 3 bases, there was a span of 12 bases. Germline CDR1 reads MNHEY; CDR2 reads SMNVEV (reference sequence). CDR3 sequence reads: CASSRYLNYEQYF. Written as DNA, the CDR3 is TGTGCCAGCAGCCGTTACCTAAACTACGAGCAGTACTTC.

With respect to this clone: Its ends do not fully match the called genes, so a read error is possible. The J gene is TRBJ2-7, the V gene TRBV7-9; 7 nucleotides agree with TRBD1. The CDR3 sequence is 12 residues long. The germline V gene encodes CDR1 SEHNR and CDR2 FQNEAQ (reference sequence). CDR3: CSSNLDREEQYF. The CDR3 nucleotides read TGTTCCAGCAATTTAGACAGGGAAGAGCAGTACTTC.

The count of this clone is one. The genes are TRBV14 and TRBJ2-5, with a possible D match to TRBD1 (6 bases). The DNA end lines up better with TRBJ2-7; the J call may be wrong. CDR1 is SGHDN and CDR2 is FVKESK in the germline V gene. The CDR3 has 13 amino acids. CDR3 loop: CASSHYREYEQYF. Written as DNA, the CDR3 is TGTGCCAGCAGTCATTACAGGGAATACGAGCAGTACTTC.

CDR3: CATSRVRGSISYEQYF. The CDR3 DNA sequence: TGTGCCACCAGCAGAGTTAGGGGATCCATCTCCTACGAGCAGTACTTC. V gene TRBV15 combines with J gene TRBJ2-5, with D possibly being TRBD1 (5 bases). The assigned J gene may be wrong: the sequence end matches TRBJ2-7 better. The CDR3 spans 16 residues. CDR1 and CDR2 from the germline V gene are LNHNV and YYDKDF (reference sequence).